The rows below give T cell receptor beta chains drawn from one sample of a study of blood T cell repertoires in COVID-19. The method was immunoSEQ multiplex PCR; TCRdb's version includes in-frame clones alone and lacks a portion of them. The repertoire has 250,000 to 350,000 clones, around 90% of them found once; the top ten carry around 6.8%. The material sequenced was peripheral blood. All receptors come from a woman aged 25 to 39 with COVID-19, enrolled during active disease. Both conserved end residues are part of each CDR3. Each record gives: J gene, V gene, D gene, clone size, CDR3 protein, CDR3 DNA. The D gene is left open where the match is weak. Only part of the rows carry a size: once, few, many, or a class if the clone is expanded.

TRBJ2-2,TRBV4-1,TRBD1,NA,CASSQVNRGYSNTGELFF,TGCGCCAGCAGCCAAGTTAACAGGGGGTATTCGAACACCGGGGAGCTGTTTTTT
TRBJ2-1,TRBV7-6,TRBD1,NA,CASSPGTGESYNEQFF,TGTGCCAGCTCCCCCGGGACAGGCGAATCCTACAATGAGCAGTTCTTC
TRBJ2-3,TRBV29-1,NA,NA,CSVEGSSRGADTQYF,TGCAGCGTTGAAGGTAGTAGCAGGGGTGCAGATACGCAGTATTTT
TRBJ1-1,TRBV6-5,NA,NA,CASRPQGFLNTEAFF,TGTGCCAGCAGGCCCCAGGGTTTTTTGAACACTGAAGCTTTCTTT
TRBJ2-5,TRBV5-4,TRBD2,NA,CASSPGTSGREETQYF,TGTGCCAGCAGCCCCGGGACTAGCGGGAGGGAAGAGACCCAGTACTTC
TRBJ1-5,TRBV30,NA,NA,CAWSGQGSQPQHF,TGTGCCTGGAGTGGGCAGGGGTCTCAGCCCCAGCATTTT
TRBJ1-2,TRBV6-5,TRBD1,NA,CASSPGTGVGYGYTF,TGTGCCAGCAGTCCCGGGACAGGGGTAGGGTATGGCTACACCTTC
TRBJ2-7,TRBV5-1,NA,NA,CASSPGLVTHEQYF,TGCGCCAGCAGCCCCGGTTTAGTTACCCACGAGCAGTACTTC
TRBJ1-4,TRBV5-1,NA,NA,CASRTASGKLFF,TGCGCCAGCAGGACCGCCTCAGGGAAACTGTTTTTT
TRBJ1-1,TRBV30,NA,NA,CAWSRRTEAFF,TGTGCCTGGAGTAGGAGGACTGAAGCTTTCTTT
TRBJ1-4,TRBV7-9,TRBD1,NA,CASSRDRGVEKLFF,TGTGCCAGCAGCCGGGACAGGGGGGTTGAAAAACTGTTTTTT
TRBJ1-2,TRBV7-2,TRBD1,NA,CASIPRDRGMSGYTF,TGTGCCAGCATCCCCCGGGACAGGGGTATGAGTGGCTACACCTTC
TRBJ1-4,TRBV14,NA,few,CASSQLNGEKLFF,TGTGCCAGCAGCCAGCTGAACGGGGAAAAACTGTTTTTT
TRBJ1-2,TRBV28,NA,NA,CASSTFSGGLHYGYTF,TGTGCCAGCAGCACCTTTTCTGGGGGCCTACACTATGGCTACACCTTC
TRBJ2-1,TRBV7-8,TRBD2,NA,CASSPRSAGASLGEQFF,TGTGCCAGCAGCCCCCGATCAGCGGGGGCCAGTTTAGGTGAGCAGTTCTTC
TRBJ2-3,TRBV5-8,NA,NA,CASSFGRGADTQYF,TGTGCCAGCAGCTTTGGCAGGGGGGCAGATACGCAGTATTTT
TRBJ2-1,TRBV27,NA,NA,CASTTGTYNEQFF,TGTGCCTCAACGACGGGGACTTACAATGAGCAGTTCTTC
TRBJ1-5,TRBV5-1,NA,NA,CASSLTGRWEPQHF,TGCGCCAGCAGCTTGACAGGGCGGTGGGAGCCCCAGCATTTT
TRBJ1-2,TRBV10-3,TRBD1,NA,CAIRDKGQGRDGYTF,TGTGCCATCAGGGATAAAGGACAGGGTAGAGATGGCTACACCTTC
TRBJ1-3,TRBV30,TRBD1,NA,CAWIGRGPSGNTIYF,TGTGCCTGGATCGGCAGGGGGCCCTCTGGAAACACCATATATTTT